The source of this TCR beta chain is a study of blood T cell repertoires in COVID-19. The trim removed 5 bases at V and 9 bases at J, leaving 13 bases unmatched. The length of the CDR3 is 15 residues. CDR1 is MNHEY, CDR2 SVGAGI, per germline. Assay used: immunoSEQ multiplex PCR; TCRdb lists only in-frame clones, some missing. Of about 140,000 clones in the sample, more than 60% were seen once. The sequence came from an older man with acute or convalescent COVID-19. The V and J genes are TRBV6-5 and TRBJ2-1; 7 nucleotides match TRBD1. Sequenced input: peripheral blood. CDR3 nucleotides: TGTGCCAGCAGTCTAACAGGGGCGACCGGCGGTGAGCAGTTCTTC. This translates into CASSLTGATGGEQFF.